This T cell receptor beta chain was documented in a study of Ad26.COV2.S vaccination and SARS-CoV-2 variants. Regarding treatment: some 19 received Ad26.COV2.S at low or high dose, single or two shots; roughly 5 received placebo; per-sample allocation not given. Specimen acquisition occurred on day 63 following the initial vaccine or placebo injection. On this clone itself: Its cognate antigen is unknown.

General study results and limits: Similar non-spike TCR breadth was seen in vaccine and placebo recipients.

Produced via immunoSEQ multiplex PCR; TCRdb's table is partial and in-frame only. The sample records about half a million clones, about 89% being singletons. This CDR3 contains 14 residues. V lost 2 bases, J lost 10 bases, and 12 bases lay in between. Germline loops: CDR1 SGHAT, CDR2 FQNNGV. The origin of this receptor is a person aged 18-65 years who received the Ad26.COV2.S COVID-19 vaccine or a placebo. V usage is TRBV11-2 and J usage is TRBJ1-6, with D perhaps TRBD1 (6 bases). The sample consisted of peripheral blood, taken in a trial of Ad26.COV2.S vaccine versus placebo. CDR3 region: CASSLTGRRSPLHF. The CDR3 coding sequence is TGTGCCAGCAGCTTAACAGGGAGGCGATCACCCCTCCACTTT.